One and the same sample provided the 20 T cell receptor beta chains below, sequenced in a study of shared clonotypes between healthy human individuals. Clones were sequenced by immunoSEQ multiplex PCR, and TCRdb holds only the in-frame ones, with some missing. The table has some 2,100,000 clones, about 93% seen once. Naive CD8 isolation took CD45RO-negative cells positively selected for CCR7 and excluded terminally differentiated effector memory CD45RA+ cells. Sequenced input: naive CD8+ T cells from PBMCs. All receptors derive from a young man in good health. Some clones in this sample may be carry-over from other donors' samples.

The chain combines TRBV27 with TRBJ1-2; D is perhaps TRBD1 (5 bases). The V and J ends lost 5 bases and 1 base respectively, with 17 bases between them. Germline CDR1 reads MNHEY; CDR2 reads SMNVEV (reference sequence). The CDR3 has 16 residues. The CDR3 sequence is CASSPLMGGFNYGYTF. CDR3 nucleotide sequence: TGTGCCAGCAGTCCCTTAATGGGGGGGTTTAACTATGGCTACACCTTC.

This clone was picked up one time. The chain employs TRBV2 and TRBJ2-7; D is uncertain. Per germline, CDR1 SNHLY and CDR2 FYNNEI. Trimming removed 8 bases from V and 2 bases from J, with 19 bases in between. The CDR3 contains 15 residues. CDR3 in amino acids: CASAPTAFRTYEQYF. In DNA form, the CDR3 reads TGTGCCAGCGCACCCACGGCTTTCCGCACCTACGAGCAGTACTTC.

The chain uses TRBV30 and TRBJ1-6; no reliable D call. Trimming removed 5 bases from V and 6 bases from J, with 11 bases in between. The V gene's germline CDR1 is GTSNPN and CDR2 SVGIG (reference sequence). CDR3 length equals 13 residues. The CDR3 sequence is CAWCRVFNSPLHF. The DNA of the CDR3 is TGTGCCTGGTGCCGGGTCTTTAATTCACCCCTCCACTTT.

J is TRBJ1-3 and V is TRBV15; TRBD1 is a possible D gene (6 bases). This CDR3 comprises 18 residues. Trimming stripped 3 bases from V and 7 bases from J, with 25 bases between. Germline lookup yields CDR1 LNHNV and CDR2 YYDKDF (reference sequence). Here the CDR3 reads CATSSKTDSSKAGNTIYF. The CDR3, as DNA: TGTGCCACCAGCAGTAAGACGGACAGCTCTAAGGCGGGGAACACCATATATTTT.

The J gene is TRBJ2-2, the V gene TRBV9, with 8 nucleotides matching TRBD2. V was pared by 3 bases and J by 3 bases, with 7 bases of the junction left unmatched. The CDR3 loop spans 16 amino acids. Germline assignment: CDR1 SGDLS and CDR2 YYNGEE. The CDR3 region is CASSARRGADTGELFF. The DNA of the CDR3 is TGTGCCAGCAGCGCGCGGCGGGGGGCCGACACCGGGGAGCTGTTTTTT.

This chain joins TRBV15 and TRBJ2-1; TRBD2 is a possible D gene (7 bases). The V gene's germline CDR1 is LNHNV and CDR2 YYDKDF (reference sequence). This CDR3 comprises 18 residues. Trimming left V 0 bases short and J 4 bases short, with 19 bases between. The CDR3 region has the DNA TGTGCCACCAGCAGAGAAATGGTAGGGGGGGAATTGTACAATGAGCAGTTCTTC. Protein sequence: CATSREMVGGELYNEQFF.

This rearrangement joins TRBV7-8 to TRBJ1-1, with D maybe TRBD1 (6 bases). V was clipped by 5 bases and J by 5 bases, with 12 bases between them. This CDR3 comprises 13 residues. The germline gives CDR1 SGHVS, CDR2 FQNEAQ. The CDR3 is CASSRGRGTEAFF. CDR3 nucleotide sequence: TGTGCCAGCAGCCGCGGGAGGGGGACTGAAGCTTTCTTT.

The V gene is TRBV4-3, the J gene TRBJ2-5; tentatively, D is TRBD1 or TRBD2 (5 bases each). The CDR3 consists of 17 residues. V was trimmed by 0 bases and J by 4 bases, leaving 18 bases between them. Germline V gene data show CDR1 as LGHNA and CDR2 as YSLEER. This CDR3 reads CASSQDWDPLSIETQYF. The CDR3 DNA follows: TGCGCCAGCAGCCAAGATTGGGACCCATTGTCCATAGAGACCCAGTACTTC.

The rearrangement links TRBV10-3 to TRBJ2-1, with 10 nucleotides matching TRBD2. J was trimmed by 6 bases and V by 8 bases; bases with no gene match: 4. The CDR3 sequence is 13 residues long. The germline V gene has CDR1 ENHRY and CDR2 SYGVKD. CDR3 protein: CAIQAGGGNEQFF. CDR3 nucleotides: TGTGCCATCCAAGCGGGAGGGGGCAATGAGCAGTTCTTC.

The gene calls are TRBV6-6 and TRBJ1-3; tentatively, D is TRBD1 (6 bases). Germline V gene sequence: CDR1 MNHNY, CDR2 SVGAGI (reference sequence). This CDR3 contains 13 residues. V was pared by 8 bases and J by 3 bases, with 11 bases between. The CDR3 sequence: CASGWTVGNTIYF. CDR3 sequence (DNA): TGTGCCAGCGGATGGACAGTTGGAAACACCATATATTTT.

This clone was observed once. This sample includes further DNA sequences coding for the same CDR3. This rearrangement joins TRBV5-6 to TRBJ2-7; D may match TRBD1 or TRBD2 (5 bases each). The ends were cut back, 0 bases at V and 3 bases at J, with 7 bases in the middle. The CDR3 has 13 residues. The germline V gene has CDR1 SGHDT and CDR2 YYEEEE. CDR3 amino acids: CASSLVGGYEQYF. The CDR3 nucleotides are TGTGCCAGCAGCTTGGTTGGGGGCTACGAGCAGTACTTC.

The chain links TRBV30 to TRBJ1-1; possibly TRBD1 for D (6 bases). The germline CDR1 and CDR2 sequences are GTSNPN and SVGIG (reference sequence). Between the trimmed V and J ends, which lost 1 base and 0 bases, there was a span of 6 bases. The CDR3 runs 13 residues. Written as DNA, the CDR3 is TGTGCCTGGAGTGGGACAGTGAACACTGAAGCTTTCTTT. Its translation: CAWSGTVNTEAFF. Full variable domain (missing parts from reference TRBV30 and TRBJ1-1): SQTIHQWPATLVQPVGSPLSLECTVEGTSNPNLYWYRQAAGRGLQLLFYSVGIGQISSEVPQNLSASRPQDRQFILSSKKLLLSDSGFYLCAWSGTVNTEAFFGQGTRLTVV.

As regards this clone: A junction boundary mismatches the germline segment, possibly from a read error. This chain links TRBV11-2 with TRBJ2-7, with 7 bases identical to TRBD1. CDR3 length: 14 amino acids. The V gene's germline CDR1 is SGHAT and CDR2 FQNNGV. The chain's CDR3 is CASSLDRGTAVERF. The CDR3 DNA reads TGTGCCAGCAGCTTAGATAGGGGGACAGCCGTTGAAAGATTC.

The table lists this clone with a count of one. The rearrangement uses TRBV6-5 and TRBJ2-7; D is uncertain. With 2 bases removed from V and 7 bases from J, the gap between germline ends came to 6 bases. The germline V gene has CDR1 MNHEY and CDR2 SVGAGI. This CDR3 contains 11 residues. For the CDR3, the DNA is TGTGCCAGCAGTTACAATGGAGAGCAGTACTTC. Residues: CASSYNGEQYF.

CDR3 protein: CASSSSLQGQFGGELFF. CDR3 bases: TGTGCCAGCAGCTCTAGCCTGCAGGGTCAGTTTGGCGGGGAGCTGTTTTTT. The chain recombines TRBV7-9 with TRBJ2-2, with D perhaps given as TRBD1 or TRBD2 (5 bases each). V was cut by 4 bases and J by 7 bases, with 22 bases left in between. CDR3 size: 17 residues. Germline CDR1 SEHNR, CDR2 FQNEAQ (reference sequence).

V and J are TRBV11-2 and TRBJ2-7; D unresolved. The V end lost 4 bases, the J end lost 7 bases, and 14 bases lay between the germline ends. Per the germline V gene, CDR1 is SGHAT and CDR2 is FQNNGV. The CDR3 totals 13 residues. The CDR3 sequence: CASSSTPITEQYF. CDR3 nucleotides: TGTGCCAGCAGCTCCACCCCCATTACGGAGCAGTACTTC.

The chain recombines TRBV7-8 with TRBJ1-5, with D perhaps TRBD1 (5 bases). V lost 5 bases and J 7 bases, leaving 15 bases between the germline ends. Germline V gene lookup returns CDR1 SGHVS and CDR2 FQNEAQ. The length of the CDR3 is 14 residues. This chain's CDR3 is CASSPQGESQPQHF. CDR3 DNA sequence: TGTGCCAGCAGCCCTCAGGGTGAGTCACAGCCCCAGCATTTT. The whole variable domain, remainder taken from reference TRBV7-8 and TRBJ1-5, is GAGVSQSPRYKVAKRGQDVALRCDPISGHVSLFWYQQALGQGPEFLTYFQNEAQLDKSGLPSDRFFAERPEGSVSTLKIQRTQQEDSAVYLCASSPQGESQPQHFGDGTRLSIL.

V is TRBV15 and J is TRBJ1-3, with D unresolved. CDR3 length: 15 amino acids. Germline lookup yields CDR1 LNHNV and CDR2 YYDKDF (reference sequence). The V end was cut by 5 bases, the J end by 0 bases, with 11 bases between. DNA for the CDR3: TGTGCCACCAGCGAACTGATGCTCTCTGGAAACACCATATATTTT. This encodes CATSELMLSGNTIYF.

The chain joins TRBV5-4 to TRBJ2-7; 9 nucleotides line up with TRBD2. This CDR3 comprises 15 residues. The germline V gene has CDR1 SGHNT and CDR2 YYREEE (reference sequence). The V gene end was trimmed by 1 base and the J gene end by 5 bases; junction bases not matched to a gene: 7. CDR3 residues: CASSLKREAHNEQYF. DNA for the CDR3: TGTGCCAGCAGCTTGAAGCGGGAGGCCCATAACGAGCAGTACTTC.

This chain joins TRBV7-9 and TRBJ2-2, with 7 nucleotides matching TRBD1. The CDR3 length is 17 residues. V trimming: 5 bases; J trimming: 0 bases; junction bases outside the gene matches: 9. The V gene's germline CDR1 is SEHNR and CDR2 FQNEAQ (reference sequence). CDR3 bases: TGTGCCAGCAGCGTCGCCGGGACAGTCGCGAACACCGGGGAGCTGTTTTTT. Its translation is CASSVAGTVANTGELFF.